The 26 T cell receptor beta chains below come from one sample, sequenced in a study of molecular identifiers for immune sequencing clone quantification. TCRdb processed the PCR reads anew with MiXCR; each CDR3 protein has one entry. The data show hundreds of thousands of distinct CDR3 sequences, around 25% seen once. Sequencing was done on a sample of naive CD8+ T cells from blood, with Jurkat cell RNA spiked in. Regarding subset: FACS-sorted CD8+CD4-CCR7+CD45RA+ naive T cells. The receptors shown here come from a human donor in good health. Some libraries in this study had Jurkat cell RNA spiked in.

This clonotype turned up a few times. The V and J genes are TRBV19 and TRBJ2-7; D possibly corresponds to TRBD1 (6 bases). Trimming left V 5 bases short and J 3 bases short, with 17 bases between. The CDR3 extends over 15 amino acids. Per the germline V gene, CDR1 is LNHDA and CDR2 is SQIVND (reference sequence). The CDR3 loop reads CASSFSDSGFYEQYF. The CDR3 DNA sequence: TGTGCCAGTAGTTTCTCGGACAGCGGATTCTACGAGCAGTACTTC.

This clonotype was counted only a few times. The CDR3 does not close with the conserved phenylalanine or tryptophan, likely indicating a read error. V and J are TRBV5-4 and TRBJ2-2; 10 positions match TRBD1. After removal of 5 bases from V and 5 bases from J, the junction contained 9 bases not matched to a gene. CDR1 is SGHNT, CDR2 YYREEE, per germline (reference sequence). CDR3 length equals 16 residues. This chain's CDR3 is CASRLGQGPRTGELFL. The CDR3 region has the DNA TGTGCCAGCAGACTGGGACAGGGGCCGAGGACCGGGGAGCTGTTTCTT.

This clonotype was detected ten times or more. This chain joins TRBV4-3 and TRBJ2-1; 9 nucleotides agree with TRBD2. Germline V gene lookup returns CDR1 LGHNA and CDR2 YSLEER. CDR3 length equals 17 residues. V shed 0 bases and J 4 bases; nucleotides not matched to a gene: 7. CDR3 DNA: TGCGCCAGCAGCCAAGATCGCTATAGCGGGAGATACAATGAGCAGTTCTTC. Encoded protein: CASSQDRYSGRYNEQFF.

On this clonotype: This may arise from a read error, as a much more abundant clone is one base away. This chain connects TRBV12-3 or TRBV12-4 to TRBJ2-7; D is undetermined. The CDR3 covers 14 residues. The CDR3 bases are TGTGCCCGCAGTCCAGAGACAAAAACCTACGAGCAGTACTTC. This sequence encodes CARSPETKTYEQYF.

This clonotype has just a few counts. This rearrangement joins TRBV4-3 to TRBJ2-7; no reliable D call. Trimming left V 0 bases short and J 2 bases short, with 14 bases between. CDR1 LGHNA and CDR2 YSLEER come from the germline V gene. The CDR3 loop spans 16 amino acids. CDR3 sequence (DNA): TGCGCCAGCAGCCAAGAGTGGGTCAGCCTAACCTACGAGCAGTACTTC. Its translation is CASSQEWVSLTYEQYF.

Regarding this clonotype: This sequence may be a read error, since a much larger clone differs from it by one base. The chain carries TRBV14 and TRBJ1-1; possible D gene TRBD1, 5 bases. CDR3 size: 15 residues. CDR1 is SGHDN, CDR2 FVKESK, per germline. In DNA form, the CDR3 reads TGTGCCAGCATCCAAGTCTTCGGGGCAGCTGGTGAAGCTTTCTTT. Encoded protein: CASIQVFGAAGEAFF.

With regard to this clonotype: Sequence at one end of the junction differs from germline and may be a read error. CDR3 DNA: TGTGCCGGCAGTTACTCGCCCCTAGCGGCCTTCGAGCAGTACTTC. Translation: CAGSYSPLAAFEQYF. The J gene is TRBJ2-7, the V gene TRBV6-5; the match to TRBD2 covers 7 bases. CDR3 length: 15 amino acids. Germline V gene sequence: CDR1 MNHEY, CDR2 SVGAGI.

This clonotype was detected ten times or more. V gene TRBV14 combines with J gene TRBJ2-7; D unresolved. This CDR3 has 14 amino acids. CDR1 and CDR2 from the germline V gene are SGHDN and FVKESK. The V gene lost 4 bases and the J gene lost 3 bases, with 13 bases spanning the gap. CDR3 DNA sequence: TGTGCCAGCAGCCGGACGCCGATGAACTACGAGCAGTACTTC. Translating it yields CASSRTPMNYEQYF.

V is TRBV6-2 or TRBV6-3 and J is TRBJ2-3; D ambiguous. V was clipped by 7 bases and J by 2 bases, with 16 bases between them. From germline, CDR1 is MNHEY and CDR2 SVGEGT. CDR3 length: 15 amino acids. The CDR3 bases are TGTGCCAGCACCCCTGACCTCCCTTACACAGATACGCAGTATTTT. It specifies CASTPDLPYTDTQYF.

This clonotype was seen many times. The chain has TRBV9 and TRBJ2-7; 9 nucleotides line up with TRBD2. V gave up 0 bases and J gave up 2 bases; unmatched junction bases: 12. CDR3 length: 18 amino acids. Germline-derived CDR1 and CDR2 are SGDLS and YYNGEE. CDR3 loop: CASSVGAGGLARTYEQYF. The CDR3, as DNA: TGTGCCAGCAGCGTAGGGGCAGGGGGACTAGCTAGGACCTACGAGCAGTACTTC.

A remark on this clonotype: This may stem from a read error, because a much larger clone lies one nucleotide away. This chain links TRBV20-1 with TRBJ2-3, with D tentatively TRBD2 (6 bases). The germline gives CDR1 DFQATT, CDR2 SNEGSKA (reference sequence). The CDR3 covers 17 residues. With 2 bases removed from V and 0 bases from J, the gap between germline ends came to 18 bases. DNA for the CDR3: TGCAGTGCTAGACCAACCCCGCGGGGACTTAGCACAGATACGCAGTATTTT. Residues: CSARPTPRGLSTDTQYF.

CDR3 loop: CASLPDTGWYEQYF. The CDR3 coding sequence is TGTGCCAGTCTCCCGGACACGGGGTGGTACGAGCAGTACTTC. The chain is built from TRBV7-9 and TRBJ2-7; tentatively, D is TRBD1 or TRBD2 (5 bases each). Germline V lookup: CDR1 SEHNR, CDR2 FQNEAQ (reference sequence). The V gene lost 9 bases and the J gene lost 4 bases, with 19 bases spanning the gap. This CDR3 has 14 residues. Complete variable domain (other parts from reference TRBV7-9 and TRBJ2-7): DTGVSQNPRHKITKRGQNVTFRCDPISEHNRLYWYRQTLGQGPEFLTYFQNEAQLEKSRLLSDRFSAERPKGSFSTLEIQRTEQGDSAMYLCASLPDTGWYEQYFGPGTRLTVT.

Worth noting for this clonotype: This may be a read error: a much more frequent sequence differs by one nucleotide. The chain joins TRBV5-1 to TRBJ1-4; tentatively, D is TRBD1 (5 bases). The V end lost 0 bases, the J end lost 7 bases, and 13 bases lay between the germline ends. The germline gives CDR1 SGHRS, CDR2 YFSETQ. This CDR3 comprises 15 residues. The CDR3 sequence is CASSLVFRGTEKLFF. CDR3 nucleotide sequence: TGCGCCAGCAGCTTGGTATTCCGGGGGACTGAAAAACTGTTTTTT. The entire variable domain, with the rest obtained from reference TRBV5-1 and TRBJ1-4, is as follows: KAGVTQTPRYLIKTRGQQVTLSCSPISGHRSVSWYQQTPGQGLQFLFEYFSETQRNKGNFPGRFSGRQFSNSRSEMNVSTLELGDSALYLCASSLVFRGTEKLFFGSGTQLSVL.

This clonotype appeared a few times. This chain joins TRBV5-1 and TRBJ2-2; 7 bases are a match to TRBD2. Germline V lookup: CDR1 SGHRS, CDR2 YFSETQ. With V trimmed by 4 bases and J by 4 bases, 7 bases remained unmatched. The CDR3 loop spans 15 amino acids. The CDR3 bases are TGCGCCAGCAGCGAACTCGGGGGGAGCACCGGGGAGCTGTTTTTT. This gives the protein CASSELGGSTGELFF.

In its sample, this clonotype was seen once. A read error may be the cause here, since a much bigger clone is one base away. The V call is TRBV20-1, the J call TRBJ2-4; D might be TRBD2 (5 bases). This CDR3 is built from 16 residues. Germline V CDR1 and CDR2: DFQATT, SNEGSKA (reference sequence). Trimming cost V 0 bases and J 0 bases, with 12 bases left between them. The CDR3 DNA follows: TGCAGTGCTAGAGACCGGGAACCACTAGCCAAAAACATTCAGTACTTC. Translated: CSARDREPLAKNIQYF.

CDR3 in amino acids: CASSLAHPGAEAFF. CDR3 DNA: TGTGCCAGCAGCTTAGCCCACCCGGGCGCTGAAGCTTTCTTT. This chain links TRBV11-3 with TRBJ1-1; D gene unclear. This CDR3 comprises 14 residues. Trimming cost V 1 base and J 6 bases, with 12 bases left between them. The germline V gene encodes CDR1 SGHNT and CDR2 YENEEA.

Worth noting for this clonotype: At one end the junction does not follow the germline gene, possibly because of a read error. CDR3 protein: CATSGELGGQPQHF. CDR3 DNA sequence: TGTGCCACCAGCGGAGAGTTGGGCGGTCAGCCCCAGCATTTT. The V call is TRBV15, the J call TRBJ1-5; D gene uncertain. The CDR3 totals 14 residues. Germline V gene lookup returns CDR1 LNHNV and CDR2 YYDKDF (reference sequence).

This clonotype showed up just a few times. The chain couples TRBV20-1 to TRBJ2-7, with D tentatively TRBD2 (5 bases). The CDR3 runs 15 residues. V was cut by 0 bases and J by 3 bases, with 15 bases left in between. CDR1 and CDR2 from the germline V gene are DFQATT and SNEGSKA (reference sequence). CDR3: CSARDLRGPYYEQYF. The CDR3, as DNA: TGCAGTGCTAGAGATCTGCGCGGGCCTTACTACGAGCAGTACTTC.

This clonotype was counted at least ten times. The rearrangement links TRBV28 to TRBJ2-7; 11 positions agree with TRBD1. The junction had 7 bases not matched to a gene; V was cut back by 3 bases and J by 6 bases. Germline loops: CDR1 MDHEN, CDR2 SYDVKM. CDR3 length: 15 amino acids. Written as DNA, the CDR3 is TGTGCCAGCAGTTTCCAAGGACAGGGGGCTGGCGAGCAGTACTTC. Its translation: CASSFQGQGAGEQYF.

As to this clonotype: Just one base apart from a much larger clone, this may be a read error. The chain combines TRBV19 with TRBJ2-2, with D unclear. The CDR3 consists of 12 residues. CDR1 and CDR2 from the germline V gene are LNHDA and SQIVND (reference sequence). The CDR3 DNA sequence: TGTGCGCTACGAAAGGACGGCGGGGAGCTGTTTTTT. Encoded protein: CALRKDGGELFF.

For this clonotype: Relative to the germline gene, one junction end is altered; a read error may explain this. V and J are TRBV20-1 and TRBJ2-3, with 8 bases that match TRBD2. The germline CDR1 and CDR2 sequences are DFQATT and SNEGSKA (reference sequence). The CDR3 runs 15 residues. CDR3 amino acids: CGARVGGVSTDTQYF. The CDR3 DNA reads TGCGGTGCTAGAGTCGGGGGGGTCTCCACAGATACGCAGTATTTT.

The chain joins TRBV10-3 to TRBJ2-7, with a tentative D call TRBD1 (6 bases). Trimming shortened V by 2 bases and J by 0 bases, and 14 bases separated the two germline ends. CDR3 size: 16 residues. The germline gives CDR1 ENHRY, CDR2 SYGVKD. The CDR3 DNA is TGTGCCATCAGTGAGGACCGGGACACCTACTCCTACGAGCAGTACTTC. Amino acid sequence: CAISEDRDTYSYEQYF.

This clonotype came up once. A much larger clonotype is one base distant, so this may be a read error. The chain recombines TRBV7-2 with TRBJ1-1, with D tentatively TRBD1 (6 bases). With 8 bases removed from V and 6 bases from J, the gap between germline ends came to 16 bases. Germline V gene lookup returns CDR1 SGHTA and CDR2 FQGNSA. This CDR3 is 13 amino acids long. CDR3 nucleotides: TGTGCCAGCGGCCCGGGACAAAACGCTGAAGCTTTCTTT. Amino acid sequence: CASGPGQNAEAFF.

This clonotype was counted many times. The chain joins TRBV6-6 to TRBJ2-4; D gene uncertain. CDR1 is MNHNY, CDR2 SVGAGI, per germline (reference sequence). Deletions cut 2 bases from V and 3 bases from J, with 14 bases between. The CDR3 runs to 16 residues. The CDR3 region has the DNA TGTGCCAGCAGTTACCCCGCTGGGTCTGACAAAAACATTCAGTACTTC. This gives the protein CASSYPAGSDKNIQYF.

V gene TRBV7-9 combines with J gene TRBJ2-7; D is ambiguous. Per the germline V gene, CDR1 is SEHNR and CDR2 is FQNEAQ (reference sequence). V was cut by 2 bases and J by 3 bases, with 14 bases left in between. This CDR3 comprises 15 residues. In DNA form, the CDR3 reads TGTGCCAGCAGCTTAATTGGATCACCCCTCTACGAGCAGTACTTC. It yields the protein CASSLIGSPLYEQYF. The whole variable domain, filled in from reference TRBV7-9 and TRBJ2-7, reads DTGVSQNPRHKITKRGQNVTFRCDPISEHNRLYWYRQTLGQGPEFLTYFQNEAQLEKSRLLSDRFSAERPKGSFSTLEIQRTEQGDSAMYLCASSLIGSPLYEQYFGPGTRLTVT.

This chain connects TRBV7-2 to TRBJ1-2, with 7 bases that match TRBD1. The CDR3 spans 15 residues. CDR1 is SGHTA and CDR2 is FQGNSA in the germline V gene. V shed 4 bases, J shed 6 bases, and the junction held 11 bases outside the gene matches. The CDR3 DNA is TGTGCCAGCAGCTCCGACAGGGTTTTTATTGATGGCTACACCTTC. Translating gives CASSSDRVFIDGYTF.